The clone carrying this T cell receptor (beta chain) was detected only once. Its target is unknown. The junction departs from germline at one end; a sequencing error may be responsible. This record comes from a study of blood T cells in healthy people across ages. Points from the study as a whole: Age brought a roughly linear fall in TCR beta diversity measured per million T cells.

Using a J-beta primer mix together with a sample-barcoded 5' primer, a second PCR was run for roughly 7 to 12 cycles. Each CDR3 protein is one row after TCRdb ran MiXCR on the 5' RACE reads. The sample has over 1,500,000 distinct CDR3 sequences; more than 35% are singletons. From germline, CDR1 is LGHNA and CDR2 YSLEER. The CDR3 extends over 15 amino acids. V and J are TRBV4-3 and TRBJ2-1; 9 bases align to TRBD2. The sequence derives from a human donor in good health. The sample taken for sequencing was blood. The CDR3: CAGSPGTSPLNEQFF. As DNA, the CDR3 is TGCGCCGGCAGCCCCGGGACTAGCCCCCTCAATGAGCAGTTCTTC.